The clone carrying this T cell receptor beta chain occurred a few times. This entry is derived from a study of blood T cell repertoires in COVID-19. Whole-study context: The samples span acute and convalescent COVID-19 from the United States, Italy and Spain. T cells, B-cell-depleted T cells, or PBMCs provided the cDNA or gDNA that served as material.

In the source study's methods: Counts of nucleated cells, estimated from reference gene primer amplification, were obtained. TCRdb's table, derived via immunoSEQ multiplex PCR, lists solely in-frame clones and lacks some. V, J and clone size are taken as reported in that table, and D and trimming were inferred from the DNA itself. In the table there are more than 100,000 clones, more than 75% of which are singletons. The germline V gene encodes CDR1 LNHDA and CDR2 SQIVND (reference sequence). V was pared by 7 bases and J by 5 bases, with 12 bases of the junction left unmatched. The CDR3 sequence is 16 residues long.

Sequencing was performed on peripheral blood. The clonotype originates from a human donor in a cohort sampled during active COVID-19. This chain uses TRBV19 with TRBJ1-1; 11 nucleotides align to TRBD1. The CDR3 DNA reads TGTGCCAGTATTGGACAGGGGGCATGGGTTGGGACTGAAGCTTTCTTT. Encoded protein: CASIGQGAWVGTEAFF.